Following are 27 T cell receptor beta chains from one sample sequenced in a study of long-term antiretroviral therapy in people with HIV. At survey level, the immunoSEQ assay was run in its v3.0 version. The data were produced by immunoSEQ multiplex PCR, yet TCRdb's version contains in-frame clones alone and is incomplete. Of around 30,000 clones listed, 85% were seen once; the top ten hold about 9.5%. Sample: unsorted PBMCs, taken 2.3 years after starting antiretroviral therapy. The source of these receptors is a man aged 40-50 years with HIV.

This CDR3 reads CASKGQGAYEQYF. The CDR3 region has the DNA TGTGCCAGCAAGGGTCAGGGGGCCTACGAGCAGTACTTC. The chain uses TRBV27 and TRBJ2-7, with 7 positions matching TRBD1. The CDR3 loop spans 13 amino acids. Germline V gene sequence: CDR1 MNHEY, CDR2 SMNVEV (reference sequence). Losses at the gene ends were 7 bases for V and 2 bases for J; bases not matched to a gene: 5.

CDR3 loop: CASSYSSNGNTIYF. For the CDR3, the DNA is TGTGCCAGCAGTTACTCGAGTAACGGAAACACCATATATTTT. This chain connects TRBV6-5 to TRBJ1-3, with D uncertain. The CDR3 length is 14 residues. V was trimmed by 0 bases and J by 4 bases, leaving 7 bases between them. CDR1 and CDR2 (germline): MNHEY, SVGAGI.

This chain joins TRBV19 and TRBJ1-1; D possibly corresponds to TRBD1 (5 bases). This CDR3 has 14 amino acids. V lost 5 bases to trimming and J lost 10 bases, with 20 bases between them. The germline CDR1 and CDR2 sequences are LNHDA and SQIVND (reference sequence). This chain's CDR3 is CASSLGWDPGRAFF. For the CDR3, the DNA is TGTGCCAGTAGTCTCGGATGGGATCCAGGGAGAGCTTTCTTT.

The chain uses TRBV11-3 and TRBJ2-1, with 7 bases lining up with TRBD1. The CDR3 runs 16 residues. Germline V gene data show CDR1 as SGHNT and CDR2 as YENEEA. V was pared by 5 bases and J by 7 bases, with 14 bases of the junction left unmatched. The CDR3 DNA is TGTGCCAGCAGCCTCGTCCGGGACAGCCGAGGGAATGAGCAGTTCTTC. This encodes CASSLVRDSRGNEQFF. The full variable domain, rest sourced from reference TRBV11-3 and TRBJ2-1, is EAGVVQSPRYKIIEKKQPVAFWCNPISGHNTLYWYLQNLGQGPELLIRYENEEAVDDSQLPKDRFSAERLKGVDSTLKIQPAELGDSAVYLCASSLVRDSRGNEQFFGPGTRLTVL.

The genes are TRBV18 and TRBJ1-5; D uncertain. The germline V gene has CDR1 KGHSH and CDR2 LQKENI. The CDR3 consists of 15 residues. Between the trimmed V and J ends, which lost 3 bases and 1 base, there was a span of 10 bases. CDR3 protein: CASSPGAASNQPQHF. CDR3 in DNA: TGTGCCAGCTCACCGGGAGCAGCAAGCAATCAGCCCCAGCATTTT.

This chain links TRBV7-9 with TRBJ1-4; D is unresolved. CDR3 length: 13 residues. V lost 5 bases, J lost 12 bases, and 16 bases lay in between. In germline, CDR1 is SEHNR, CDR2 FQNEAQ (reference sequence). CDR3 sequence: CASSVGSWEELFF. In DNA form, the CDR3 reads TGTGCCAGCAGCGTGGGGTCATGGGAGGAACTGTTTTTT.

J is TRBJ1-1 and V is TRBV19, with D unresolved. The CDR3 totals 15 residues. The ends were cut back, 3 bases at V and 2 bases at J, with 13 bases in the middle. Germline V gene lookup returns CDR1 LNHDA and CDR2 SQIVND (reference sequence). The CDR3 bases are TGTGCCAGTAGTATGTATTTCCTCTTTAACACTGAAGCTTTCTTT. The encoded protein is CASSMYFLFNTEAFF. The complete variable domain, with remaining parts taken from reference TRBV19 and TRBJ1-1, reads DGGITQSPKYLFRKEGQNVTLSCEQNLNHDAMYWYRQDPGQGLRLIYYSQIVNDFQKGDIAEGYSVSREKKESFPLTVTSAQKNPTAFYLCASSMYFLFNTEAFFGQGTRLTVV.

This chain uses TRBV20-1 with TRBJ2-3; D unclear. V shed 6 bases and J shed 5 bases, with 9 bases lying between them. This CDR3 is built from 11 residues. The germline V gene has CDR1 DFQATT and CDR2 SNEGSKA (reference sequence). The CDR3 protein is CSAQPGDTQYF. The CDR3 DNA follows: TGCAGTGCCCAACCGGGAGATACGCAGTATTTT.

The chain couples TRBV4-1 to TRBJ2-3; 9 bases are shared with TRBD2. This CDR3 contains 18 residues. CDR1 is MGHRA and CDR2 is YSYEKL in the germline V gene. J gave up 6 bases and V 6 bases, and 19 bases lay outside the gene matches. The CDR3 loop is CASRPFGASGTREDTQYF. The CDR3 nucleotides are TGCGCCAGCAGACCATTTGGGGCTAGCGGGACCCGGGAGGATACGCAGTATTTT.

The chain combines TRBV7-9 with TRBJ2-2; TRBD2 aligns across 14 bases. Germline V gene lookup returns CDR1 SEHNR and CDR2 FQNEAQ (reference sequence). CDR3 length: 16 amino acids. V shed 5 bases and J 4 bases; nucleotides not matched to a gene: 3. The CDR3 sequence: CASSHGTSGGTGELFF. CDR3 in DNA: TGTGCCAGCAGCCACGGGACTAGCGGGGGCACCGGGGAGCTGTTTTTT.

J is TRBJ1-1 and V is TRBV5-1, with 9 positions matching TRBD1. V dropped 4 bases and J dropped 3; count of bases not matched to a gene: 10. Germline CDR1 reads SGHRS; CDR2 reads YFSETQ. The length of the CDR3 is 16 residues. CDR3 loop: CASSLTGGAGDTEAFF. DNA of the CDR3: TGCGCCAGCAGCCTTACAGGGGGCGCGGGGGACACTGAAGCTTTCTTT.

The V gene is TRBV6-1, the J gene TRBJ1-5; no clear D. The V gene lost 4 bases and the J gene lost 2 bases, with 12 bases spanning the gap. This CDR3 spans 15 amino acids. Germline CDR1 is MNHNS and CDR2 is SASEGT. The CDR3 DNA is TGTGCCAGCAGTGTTCTCCCTCTGGGCAATCAGCCCCAGCATTTT. Its protein product is CASSVLPLGNQPQHF.

The gene calls are TRBV25-1 and TRBJ2-1; D perhaps matches TRBD2 (5 bases). Germline CDR1 reads MGHDK; CDR2 reads SYGVNS. The V and J ends lost 1 base and 8 bases respectively, with 24 bases between them. The CDR3 contains 18 residues. Here the CDR3 DNA reads TGTGCCAGCAGTGAATGGGCGTATTGGCGTTCCAACGGGGATGAGCAGTTCTTC. Protein: CASSEWAYWRSNGDEQFF.

The rearrangement links TRBV15 to TRBJ2-3; D may be TRBD1 (6 bases). There are 14 residues in the CDR3. Germline CDR1 is LNHNV and CDR2 is YYDKDF (reference sequence). Trimming pared 7 bases from V and 5 bases from J, leaving 16 bases between. The DNA for the CDR3 is TGTGCCACCAAATTGGCAGGGGAGCGAGATACGCAGTATTTT. Translating it yields CATKLAGERDTQYF. Full variable domain (remainder filled in from reference TRBV15 and TRBJ2-3): DAMVIQNPRYQVTQFGKPVTLSCSQTLNHNVMYWYQQKSSQAPKLLFHYYDKDFNNEADTPDNFQSRRPNTSFCFLDIRSPGLGDTAMYLCATKLAGERDTQYFGPGTRLTVL.

The chain joins TRBV2 to TRBJ1-5; TRBD1 agrees at 10 bases. Germline V CDR1 and CDR2: SNHLY, FYNNEI. Losses at the gene ends were 6 bases for V and 4 bases for J; bases not matched to a gene: 6. The CDR3 has 15 amino acids. The DNA for the CDR3 is TGTGCCAGCAGCCCGGGACAGGGGTTTAATCAGCCCCAGCATTTT. Translation: CASSPGQGFNQPQHF. The entire variable domain, with the rest obtained from reference TRBV2 and TRBJ1-5, is as follows: EPEVTQTPSHQVTQMGQEVILRCVPISNHLYFYWYRQILGQKVEFLVSFYNNEISEKSEIFDDQFSVERPDGSNFTLKIRSTKLEDSAMYFCASSPGQGFNQPQHFGDGTRLSIL.

This clone appeared a few times. The CDR3 region is CASSFSTATNEKLFF. The CDR3 DNA follows: TGTGCCAGCAGCTTCTCGACAGCAACTAATGAAAAACTGTTTTTT. The chain carries TRBV9 and TRBJ1-4, with D perhaps matching TRBD1 (5 bases). Per the germline V gene, CDR1 is SGDLS and CDR2 is YYNGEE. There are 15 residues in the CDR3. The V gene lost 4 bases and the J gene lost 0 bases, with 10 bases spanning the gap.

This clone was seen once. The CDR3 DNA sequence: TGCGCCAGCAGCTCCGTTACAGGGGGAGCAATACGGTATGAGCAGTTCTTC. It specifies CASSSVTGGAIRYEQFF. V usage is TRBV5-1 and J usage is TRBJ2-1; 8 bases are shared with TRBD1. The germline CDR1 and CDR2 sequences are SGHRS and YFSETQ. The CDR3 covers 17 residues. The junction had 16 bases not matched to a gene; V was cut back by 3 bases and J by 8 bases.

V is TRBV7-9 and J is TRBJ2-5, with TRBD2 identical over 10 bases. Germline V gene lookup returns CDR1 SEHNR and CDR2 FQNEAQ (reference sequence). CDR3 length: 14 residues. With 6 bases clipped from V and 5 bases from J, the junction kept 6 bases outside the gene matches. The DNA for the CDR3 is TGTGCCAGCAGTCTAGCGGGAGATCCGGAGACCCAGTACTTC. This encodes CASSLAGDPETQYF.

This clone was counted a few times. This rearrangement joins TRBV7-9 to TRBJ2-3; tentative D call: TRBD2 (6 bases). Trimming removed 1 base from V and 0 bases from J, with 20 bases in between. This CDR3 is built from 19 residues. Germline V gene lookup returns CDR1 SEHNR and CDR2 FQNEAQ (reference sequence). The CDR3 is CASSLGLTRGSGSTDTQYF. DNA of the CDR3: TGTGCCAGCAGCTTAGGCCTCACCCGGGGGTCAGGTAGCACAGATACGCAGTATTTT.

The genes are TRBV19 and TRBJ1-2, with D possibly matching TRBD1 (6 bases). Germline V lookup: CDR1 LNHDA, CDR2 SQIVND (reference sequence). The CDR3 runs to 16 residues. Trimming pared 4 bases from V and 4 bases from J, leaving 19 bases between. The CDR3 reads CASSKGHLTARYGYTF. The CDR3 bases are TGTGCCAGTAGTAAGGGACACCTCACAGCCCGCTATGGCTACACCTTC.

CDR3 nucleotide sequence: TGTGCCAGCAGTCCCAGACAGGGCTATGAGCAGTTCTTC. It encodes CASSPRQGYEQFF. The chain uses TRBV28 and TRBJ2-1; 7 nucleotides match TRBD1. The V and J ends lost 5 bases and 8 bases, in that order; junction bases with no gene match: 6. In germline, CDR1 is MDHEN, CDR2 SYDVKM. The CDR3 extends over 13 amino acids.

The V and J genes are TRBV6-6 and TRBJ1-2; D unclear. V lost 7 bases and J lost 4, with 13 bases in between. This CDR3 region has 13 residues. Per the germline V gene, CDR1 is MNHNY and CDR2 is SVGAGI (reference sequence). The DNA for the CDR3 is TGTGCCAGCACCCTACAAGTAGCCTATGGCTACACCTTC. The encoded protein is CASTLQVAYGYTF.

This clone has just a few counts. V gene TRBV9 combines with J gene TRBJ2-7, with D hard to call. The V gene lost 0 bases and the J gene lost 7 bases, with 14 bases spanning the gap. This CDR3 has 14 residues. Germline values: CDR1 SGDLS, CDR2 YYNGEE. CDR3 in amino acids: CASSVEGNPWEQYF. The CDR3 region has the DNA TGTGCCAGCAGCGTAGAAGGGAACCCTTGGGAGCAGTACTTC. The variable domain in full, completed from reference TRBV9 and TRBJ2-7, reads DSGVTQTPKHLITATGQRVTLRCSPRSGDLSVYWYQQSLDQGLQFLIQYYNGEERAKGNILERFSAQQFPDLHSELNLSSLELGDSALYFCASSVEGNPWEQYFGPGTRLTVT.

The chain joins TRBV5-1 to TRBJ2-2; 11 bases fit TRBD1. Looked up from germline, CDR1 is SGHRS and CDR2 is YFSETQ. With 3 bases clipped from V and 4 bases from J, the junction kept 2 bases outside the gene matches. This CDR3 spans 15 amino acids. In DNA form, the CDR3 reads TGCGCCAGCAGCTGGACAGGGGGCCTCACCGGGGAGCTGTTTTTT. As protein: CASSWTGGLTGELFF.

The chain couples TRBV11-3 to TRBJ1-2; unclear D gene. The CDR3 runs to 13 residues. Germline V CDR1 and CDR2: SGHNT, YENEEA. V lost 6 bases to trimming and J lost 1 base, with 9 bases between them. CDR3 amino acids: CASSNGLNYGYTF. The CDR3 nucleotides are TGTGCCAGCAGTAATGGGCTTAACTATGGCTACACCTTC.

J is TRBJ1-1 and V is TRBV6-5, with a possible D match to TRBD1 (5 bases). The V gene's germline CDR1 is MNHEY and CDR2 SVGAGI. CDR3 size: 13 residues. V was cut by 7 bases and J by 3 bases, with 12 bases left in between. The CDR3 sequence: CASKWGVYTEAFF. CDR3 bases: TGTGCCAGCAAGTGGGGGGTGTACACTGAAGCTTTCTTT.

V and J are TRBV6-5 and TRBJ1-5, with D unresolved. Germline V gene sequence: CDR1 MNHEY, CDR2 SVGAGI. There are 15 residues in the CDR3. Trimming shortened V by 5 bases and J by 2 bases, and 13 bases separated the two germline ends. The CDR3 is CASSPGLLGNQPQHF. The DNA for the CDR3 is TGTGCCAGCAGTCCCGGTCTGCTGGGCAATCAGCCCCAGCATTTT.